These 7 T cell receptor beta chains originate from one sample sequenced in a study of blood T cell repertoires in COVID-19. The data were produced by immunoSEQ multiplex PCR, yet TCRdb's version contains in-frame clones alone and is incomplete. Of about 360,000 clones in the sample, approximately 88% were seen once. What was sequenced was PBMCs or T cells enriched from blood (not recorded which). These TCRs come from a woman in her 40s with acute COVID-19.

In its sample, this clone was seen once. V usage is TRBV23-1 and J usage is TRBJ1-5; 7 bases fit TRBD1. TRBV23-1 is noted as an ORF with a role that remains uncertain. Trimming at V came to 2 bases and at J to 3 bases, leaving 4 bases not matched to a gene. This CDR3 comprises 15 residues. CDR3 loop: CASSQRTGDNQPQHF. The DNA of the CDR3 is TGCGCCAGCAGTCAACGGACAGGCGACAATCAGCCCCAGCATTTT.

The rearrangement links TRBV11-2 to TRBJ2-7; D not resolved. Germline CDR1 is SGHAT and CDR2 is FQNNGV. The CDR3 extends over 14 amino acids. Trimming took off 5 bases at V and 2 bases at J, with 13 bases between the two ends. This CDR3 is CASSPGRRTYEQYF. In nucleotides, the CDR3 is TGTGCCAGCAGCCCAGGCAGGCGAACCTACGAGCAGTACTTC.

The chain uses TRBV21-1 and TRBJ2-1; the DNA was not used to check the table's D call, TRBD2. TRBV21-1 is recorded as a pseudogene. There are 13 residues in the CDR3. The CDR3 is CASRPDGRDEQFF. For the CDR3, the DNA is TGTGCCAGCAGACCGGACGGGAGGGATGAGCAGTTCTTC.

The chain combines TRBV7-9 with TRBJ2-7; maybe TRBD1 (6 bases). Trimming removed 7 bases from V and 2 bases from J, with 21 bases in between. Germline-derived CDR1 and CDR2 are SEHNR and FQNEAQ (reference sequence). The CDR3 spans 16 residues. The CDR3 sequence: CASTKYSPDSPYEQYF. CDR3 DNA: TGTGCCAGCACAAAGTACTCCCCGGACAGTCCCTACGAGCAGTACTTC.

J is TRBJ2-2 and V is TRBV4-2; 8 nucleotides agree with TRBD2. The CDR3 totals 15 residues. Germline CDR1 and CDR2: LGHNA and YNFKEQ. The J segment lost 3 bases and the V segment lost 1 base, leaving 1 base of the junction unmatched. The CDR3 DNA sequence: TGTGCCAGCAGCCAAGCGGGGGGGGACACCGGGGAGCTGTTTTTT. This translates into CASSQAGGDTGELFF.

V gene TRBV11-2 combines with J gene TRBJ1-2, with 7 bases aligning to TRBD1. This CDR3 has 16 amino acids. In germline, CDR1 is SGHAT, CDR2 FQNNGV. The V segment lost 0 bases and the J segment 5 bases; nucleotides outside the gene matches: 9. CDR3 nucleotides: TGTGCCAGCAGCTTAGATTCAACAGGGGCCTTTTATGGCTACACCTTC. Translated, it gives CASSLDSTGAFYGYTF.

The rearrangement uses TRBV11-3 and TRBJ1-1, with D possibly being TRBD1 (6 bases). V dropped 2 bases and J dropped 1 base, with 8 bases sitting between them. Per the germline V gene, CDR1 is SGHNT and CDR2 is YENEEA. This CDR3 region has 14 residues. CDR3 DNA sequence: TGTGCCAGCAGCTTATCAGGGGCGAACACTGAAGCTTTCTTT. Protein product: CASSLSGANTEAFF.